These T cell receptor beta chains were read from a single sample in a study of OX40 agonist ivuxolimab in advanced cancers. Sequencing was performed with immunoSEQ multiplex PCR; in TCRdb, only in-frame clones are kept and a portion is missing. Of around 69,000 clones listed, 70% to 90% are singletons. The sample in question was CD4+ or CD8+ T cells sorted from blood, obtained in a trial of the OX40 agonist ivuxolimab. These receptors all stem from an adult with an advanced solid tumor such as melanoma, head and neck, liver or kidney cancer. Both conserved end residues are part of each CDR3. The D gene is left open where the match is weak. A row's size may be missing; if present it is once, few, many or a size class.

d_call clone_size j_call v_call cdr3_nt cdr3_aa
. . TRBJ1-5 TRBV15 TGTGCCACCAGCTTAGTTAACAGAAATCAGCCCCAGCATTTT CATSLVNRNQPQHF
. . TRBJ2-1 TRBV5-1 TGCGCCAGCAGCTTGTCTTGGCAGAAGACGTTCTTC CASSLSWQKTFF
. . TRBJ2-1 TRBV19 TGTGCCAGTAGCGGGGAGCGAGGAGGCCGGTATGAGCAGTTCTTC CASSGERGGRYEQFF
. . TRBJ1-4 TRBV28 TGTGCCGTCCCCGGAGGGGTTGAGAGGGAAAAACTGTTTTTT CAVPGGVEREKLFF
. . TRBJ1-2 TRBV5-1 TGCGCCAGCAGCTTGTATCTTGAGCGGGCAGTCACCTTC CASSLYLERAVTF
. . TRBJ1-1 TRBV6-1 TGTGCCAACGGGGAGACCGAAGCTTTCTTT CANGETEAFF
TRBD1 . TRBJ2-3 TRBV7-2 TGTGCCAGCAGCCCACTAGGCGGCACAGGGGGAGAAACGCAGTATTTT CASSPLGGTGGETQYF
TRBD2 . TRBJ2-7 TRBV7-9 TGTGCCAGCAGCCGGCGGACTAGCGGGGCCATCTCGCGTTACGAGCAGTACTTC CASSRRTSGAISRYEQYF
. once TRBJ2-5 TRBV27 TGTGCCAGCAGTTTATCGGCCGTACGGGTAGAGACCCAGTACTTC CASSLSAVRVETQYF
. . TRBJ1-2 TRBV6-1 TGTGCCAGCACCCCCGCTAGCCACTATGGCTACACCTTC CASTPASHYGYTF
TRBD1 . TRBJ2-7 TRBV6-5 TGTGCCAGCAGTATGACAGGGGGCGCCGAGCAGTACTTC CASSMTGGAEQYF
. . TRBJ2-7 TRBV5-1 TGCGCCAGCAGATCCCGGGACGCTAGCTCCTACGAGCAGTACTTC CASRSRDASSYEQYF
TRBD2 . TRBJ2-2 TRBV9 TGTGCCAGCAGCGTAGGGCTAGCGGGCCTCACCGGGGAGCTGTTTTTT CASSVGLAGLTGELFF
. few TRBJ2-7 TRBV2 TGTGCCAGCAGTGAAAGGGGGAACCCCTACGAGCAGTACTTC CASSERGNPYEQYF
TRBD1 . TRBJ1-2 TRBV27 TGTGCCAGCAGTAGACCTGGACAGGGGCCCTATGGCTACACCTTC CASSRPGQGPYGYTF
. . TRBJ1-2 TRBV5-1 TGCGCCAGCAGCTTGGAGCAGGGCTACTATGGCTACACCTTC CASSLEQGYYGYTF
. . TRBJ2-6 TRBV19 TGTGCCAGTAGGTCTGCAGAGGGTAAGGGGGCCAACGTCCTGACTTTC CASRSAEGKGANVLTF
TRBD2 once TRBJ2-1 TRBV5-6 TGTGCCAGCAGCTTGCCGGGACTAGCGGGAGTATCCTCCTACAATGAGCAGTTCTTC CASSLPGLAGVSSYNEQFF
. . TRBJ1-2 TRBV15 TGTGCCACCAGCAGACAGGGGAACAATGGCTACACCTTC CATSRQGNNGYTF
. . TRBJ2-1 TRBV6-5 TGTGCCAGCAGTGACGCGAATGAGCAGTTCTTC CASSDANEQFF
. . TRBJ1-5 TRBV6-5 TGTGCCAGCAGTTTAACAGGGTCTGGTAATCAGCCCCAGCATTTT CASSLTGSGNQPQHF
. . TRBJ1-5 TRBV27 TGTGCCAGCAGAGATCATAGCAATCAGCCCCAGCATTTT CASRDHSNQPQHF
TRBD1 . TRBJ2-1 TRBV7-9 TGTGCCAGCAGCCCAACATCGGGACAGGGGACCTACAATGAGCAGTTCTTC CASSPTSGQGTYNEQFF
TRBD2 once TRBJ2-7 TRBV7-8 TGTGCCAGCAGCTTAAAGAGGGGACTAGCGGGATCGAGCTCCTACGAGCAGTACTTC CASSLKRGLAGSSSYEQYF
. . TRBJ1-1 TRBV7-8 TGTGCCAGCAGCATCACAGACGTGAACACTGAAGCTTTCTTT CASSITDVNTEAFF
TRBD2 . TRBJ2-7 TRBV19 TGTGCCAGTACCCCAGCGGGAGGGACCTACGAGCAGTACTTC CASTPAGGTYEQYF
. . TRBJ2-3 TRBV5-1 TGCGCCAGCAGCTTTTCGGGAGCGACAGATACGCAGTATTTT CASSFSGATDTQYF
TRBD1 . TRBJ1-3 TRBV28 TGTGCCAGCAGTTCACAGGGGACAGGGTATGGAAACACCATATATTTT CASSSQGTGYGNTIYF
. . TRBJ1-1 TRBV29-1 TGCAGCGTTGAGGTCGGGCCGAACACTGAAGCTTTCTTT CSVEVGPNTEAFF
. . TRBJ1-5 TRBV10-1 TGCGCCAGCAGTGGGGGGGGTCAGCCCCAGCATTTT CASSGGGQPQHF
TRBD1 . TRBJ2-4 TRBV11-3 TGTGCCAGCAGCCCAGGGACAGGGGGCGCATACATTCAGTACTTC CASSPGTGGAYIQYF
TRBD1 . TRBJ2-7 TRBV5-1 TGCGCCAGCAGCTTAGGACAGGGGTTGTACGAGCAGTACTTC CASSLGQGLYEQYF
TRBD2 . TRBJ2-1 TRBV5-1 TGCGCCAGCAGCTTGGGCGGGAGCCTCTCCTACAATGAGCAGTTCTTC CASSLGGSLSYNEQFF
TRBD1 once TRBJ2-2 TRBV28 TGTGCCAGCAGCTCTGGGGCAGGGGGTGCCGGGGAGCTGTTTTTT CASSSGAGGAGELFF
. . TRBJ2-2 TRBV7-9 TGTGCCAGCAGCTTGCCTCCTACCGGGGAGCTGTTTTTT CASSLPPTGELFF
TRBD1 . TRBJ2-3 TRBV5-1 TGCGCCAGCAGCAATGGACAGGGGGGTTGGACAGATACGCAGTATTTT CASSNGQGGWTDTQYF
. once TRBJ1-1 TRBV11-1 TGTGCCAGCAGCCAAGGCCTGAACACTGAAGCTTTCTTT CASSQGLNTEAFF
. . TRBJ2-2 TRBV19 TGTGCCAGTAGTATTAATTCAGGGACGAACACCGGGGAGCTGTTTTTT CASSINSGTNTGELFF
TRBD1 . TRBJ1-1 TRBV7-2 TGTGCCAGCAGGCCGACTACAGGGGGTGACACTGAAGCTTTCTTT CASRPTTGGDTEAFF
. . TRBJ2-3 TRBV7-3 TGTGCCAGCAGCTTGTCGTCTACCGGGAGTAGGACAGATACGCAGTATTTT CASSLSSTGSRTDTQYF
TRBD2 . TRBJ2-1 TRBV5-4 TGTGCCAGCAGCTTACTAGCGGGAGGGCGGAATGAGCAGTTCTTC CASSLLAGGRNEQFF
. . TRBJ2-7 TRBV9 TGTGCCAGCAGCGTAAATGCAGGACCTGACTACGAGCAGTACTTC CASSVNAGPDYEQYF
. . TRBJ2-5 TRBV2 TGTGCCAGCAGGGGGGGTTATCGGGGCCAGGAGACCCAGTACTTC CASRGGYRGQETQYF
. once TRBJ2-3 TRBV29-1 TGCAGCGTTGAACAGGCCATGGTAGATACGCAGTATTTT CSVEQAMVDTQYF
. . TRBJ1-5 TRBV30 TGTGCCTGGAGTCCCGGGGCGGCCAAAGGTCAGCCCCAGCATTTT CAWSPGAAKGQPQHF
. . TRBJ2-3 TRBV4-1 TGCGCCAGCAGCATCTCCGGGACTTCCATAGATACGCAGTATTTT CASSISGTSIDTQYF
. . TRBJ2-7 TRBV5-4 TGTGCCAGCAACCGGGACGCGAGACACGAGCAGTACTTC CASNRDARHEQYF
. . TRBJ2-5 TRBV7-2 TGTGCCAGCAGCTGGGCAGAGACCCAGTACTTC CASSWAETQYF
. few TRBJ1-1 TRBV19 TGTGCCACCGCCCGACAGACCAACACTGAAGCTTTCTTT CATARQTNTEAFF
TRBD1 . TRBJ1-4 TRBV4-2 TGTGCCAGCGCCAGAGGTCCGGGACAGGCTAATGAAAAACTGTTTTTT CASARGPGQANEKLFF
TRBD2 few TRBJ2-7 TRBV11-2 TGTGCCAGCAGCTCGGTGCGGGGGGGTACAACCTACGAGCAGTACTTC CASSSVRGGTTYEQYF
. . TRBJ2-3 TRBV9 TGTGCCAGCAGCGTCGAAGCTAAAACGGGAGATACGCAGTATTTT CASSVEAKTGDTQYF
. . TRBJ1-5 TRBV6-5 TGTGCCAGCAGCTGGGGGGGCCAAGGACAGCCCCAGCATTTT CASSWGGQGQPQHF
TRBD1 . TRBJ1-3 TRBV19 TGTGCCAGTAGGAGACAGGGAGACACCATATATTTT CASRRQGDTIYF